The next 18 T cell receptor beta chains were all read from a single sample in a study of blood T cells in healthy people across ages. Primed by a sample-barcoded 5' primer and a J-beta primer mix, a second PCR proceeded for 7 to 11 cycles. A single record per CDR3 protein comes from TCRdb applying MiXCR to the 5' RACE reads. The sample carries about 1,600,000 distinct CDR3 sequences, approximately 38% recorded once. The sample consisted of blood. These receptors all come from a woman aged 18-30 years in good health.

This clonotype was seen more than once but under ten times. The genes are TRBV9 and TRBJ2-5, with a weak D call TRBD2 (5 bases). This CDR3 region has 14 residues. CDR1 is SGDLS and CDR2 is YYNGEE in the germline V gene. V was clipped by 0 bases and J by 5 bases, with 11 bases between them. Here the CDR3 reads CASSVATSGETQYF. CDR3 nucleotides: TGTGCCAGCAGCGTAGCTACTAGTGGGGAGACCCAGTACTTC.

J is TRBJ1-5 and V is TRBV20-1, with TRBD1 as a possible D gene (6 bases). Germline assignment: CDR1 DFQATT and CDR2 SNEGSKA (reference sequence). CDR3 length: 15 amino acids. V gave up 0 bases and J gave up 2 bases, with 11 bases separating them. Here the CDR3 reads CSAREGGPGNQPQHF. DNA of the CDR3: TGCAGTGCTAGAGAGGGGGGCCCGGGCAATCAGCCCCAGCATTTT.

The table lists this clonotype with many counts. CDR3 protein: CASSLAGMRETQYF. In DNA, the CDR3 is TGTGCCAGCAGTTTAGCGGGCATGAGGGAGACCCAGTACTTC. The chain has TRBV12-3 or TRBV12-4 and TRBJ2-5, with D hard to call. The CDR3 is made up of 14 amino acids. Trimming pared 0 bases from V and 5 bases from J, leaving 10 bases between.

The chain recombines TRBV15 with TRBJ2-3; tentatively, D is TRBD1 or TRBD2 (5 bases each). This CDR3 contains 18 residues. The germline V and J ends were trimmed by 3 bases and 1 base, with 20 bases remaining between them. Per the germline V gene, CDR1 is LNHNV and CDR2 is YYDKDF (reference sequence). The CDR3 DNA sequence: TGTGCCACCAGCAGGAAACTGGGACCCCTTACGGGCACAGATACGCAGTATTTT. Residues: CATSRKLGPLTGTDTQYF.

This clonotype was seen a few times. The chain recombines TRBV7-9 with TRBJ2-4; 8 positions match TRBD2. The ends lost 5 bases at V and 6 bases at J; junction bases unmatched: 6. The CDR3 sequence is 14 residues long. Germline loops: CDR1 SEHNR, CDR2 FQNEAQ (reference sequence). This chain's CDR3 is CASSPRGGLNIQYF. CDR3 DNA sequence: TGTGCCAGCAGCCCTCGGGGGGGACTAAACATTCAGTACTTC. The complete variable domain, with remaining parts taken from reference TRBV7-9 and TRBJ2-4, reads DTGVSQNPRHKITKRGQNVTFRCDPISEHNRLYWYRQTLGQGPEFLTYFQNEAQLEKSRLLSDRFSAERPKGSFSTLEIQRTEQGDSAMYLCASSPRGGLNIQYFGAGTRLSVL.

This chain links TRBV6-1 with TRBJ2-1, with 8 bases fitting TRBD2. The CDR3 sequence is 16 residues long. The J segment lost 5 bases and the V segment lost 2 bases, leaving 8 bases of the junction unmatched. The germline gives CDR1 MNHNS, CDR2 SASEGT. The CDR3 coding sequence is TGTGCCAGCAGTGAATACACTAGCGGACCAAACAATGAGCAGTTCTTC. The encoded protein is CASSEYTSGPNNEQFF.

The J gene is TRBJ2-1, the V gene TRBV29-1; 9 positions agree with TRBD1. The germline V gene has CDR1 SQVTM and CDR2 ANQGSEA. Trimming removed 6 bases from V and 6 bases from J; junction bases left unmatched: 9. This CDR3 spans 14 amino acids. CDR3 sequence (DNA): TGCAGCGTGGGGCCGGCGACAGGGGGCAATGAGCAGTTCTTC. It codes for CSVGPATGGNEQFF.

The CDR3 sequence is CASSYSPGGPTDTQYF. DNA of the CDR3: TGTGCCAGCAGTTACTCCCCGGGAGGGCCCACAGATACGCAGTATTTT. This sequence joins TRBV6-5 and TRBJ2-3, with 8 positions matching TRBD2. The CDR3 extends over 16 amino acids. V lost 0 bases and J lost 2; bases outside the gene matches: 4. Germline-derived CDR1 and CDR2 are MNHEY and SVGAGI.

The chain's CDR3 is CASRGTGLDEQYF. As DNA, the CDR3 is TGTGCCAGCAGGGGGACAGGGCTGGACGAGCAGTACTTC. The genes are TRBV2 and TRBJ2-7; 9 nucleotides match TRBD1. The CDR3 extends over 13 amino acids. V lost 6 bases, J lost 5 bases, and 5 bases stayed unmatched. CDR1 and CDR2 from the germline V gene are SNHLY and FYNNEI.

The gene calls are TRBV24-1 and TRBJ2-1; 9 bases align to TRBD2. V shed 2 bases and J 4 bases; nucleotides not matched to a gene: 8. The CDR3 is made up of 17 amino acids. CDR1 and CDR2 from the germline V gene are KGHDR and SFDVKD. In DNA, the CDR3 is TGTGCCACCAGTGATTCTATTAGCGGGGGTAGTTACAATGAGCAGTTCTTC. Its protein product is CATSDSISGGSYNEQFF.

The J gene is TRBJ2-5, the V gene TRBV4-1, with 9 positions matching TRBD1. This CDR3 spans 16 amino acids. Germline trimming cut 0 bases from V and 5 bases from J; bases unmatched to any gene: 7. Looked up from germline, CDR1 is MGHRA and CDR2 is YSYEKL. CDR3 DNA sequence: TGCGCCAGCAGCCAAGATCCGGGGACAGGGTCGGAGACCCAGTACTTC. This sequence encodes CASSQDPGTGSETQYF.

This clonotype has just one count. The chain is built from TRBV18 and TRBJ2-7; TRBD2 matches 8 bases. CDR1 and CDR2 from the germline V gene are KGHSH and LQKENI. After removal of 0 bases from V and 6 bases from J, the junction contained 10 bases not matched to a gene. CDR3 length: 16 amino acids. CDR3 amino acids: CASSPPVIAGRVEQYF. In nucleotides, the CDR3 is TGTGCCAGCTCACCACCGGTGATAGCGGGAAGGGTCGAGCAGTACTTC.

This chain links TRBV11-2 with TRBJ2-5, with a possible D match to TRBD2 (5 bases). The germline V and J ends were trimmed by 1 base and 4 bases, with 16 bases remaining between them. Germline V gene data show CDR1 as SGHAT and CDR2 as FQNNGV. This CDR3 is 16 amino acids long. The CDR3 sequence: CASSLGPGVGAETQYF. The CDR3 bases are TGTGCCAGCAGCTTAGGCCCCGGCGTGGGAGCAGAGACCCAGTACTTC.

This chain uses TRBV6-5 with TRBJ2-5; a possible D gene is TRBD1 (5 bases). The better agreement between TRBJ2-1 and the DNA end casts doubt on the J call. Germline V CDR1 and CDR2: MNHEY, SVGAGI. The CDR3 runs 14 residues. The CDR3 spells CASSYHGQQETQFF. CDR3 DNA: TGTGCCAGCAGTTACCACGGACAACAAGAGACCCAGTTCTTC.

The chain joins TRBV16 to TRBJ1-2; 7 bases map to TRBD1. The CDR3 sequence is 15 residues long. J lost 0 bases, V lost 4 bases, and 5 bases had no gene match. CDR1 and CDR2 from the germline V gene are KGHSY and FQNENV. CDR3 DNA sequence: TGTGCCAGCAGCCCGCAGACAGGGTCTAACTATGGCTACACCTTC. Translated, it gives CASSPQTGSNYGYTF.

As regards this clonotype: A junction boundary mismatches the germline segment, possibly from a read error. The chain joins TRBV20-1 to TRBJ2-5; 10 positions match TRBD2. The CDR3 extends over 16 amino acids. Germline CDR1 and CDR2: DFQATT and SNEGSKA (reference sequence). The CDR3 protein is CSARLGIAGGQEIQYF. The CDR3 DNA sequence: TGCAGTGCTAGATTGGGAATAGCGGGAGGCCAAGAGATCCAGTACTTC.

This clonotype occurred a few times. V usage is TRBV7-2 and J usage is TRBJ2-7, with 7 nucleotides matching TRBD2. After removal of 3 bases from V and 1 base from J, the junction contained 6 bases not matched to a gene. The V gene's germline CDR1 is SGHTA and CDR2 FQGNSA. This CDR3 region has 15 residues. The DNA for the CDR3 is TGTGCCAGCAGCTTCTCACTAGCGCAATCCTACGAGCAGTACTTC. It is translated as CASSFSLAQSYEQYF. Combining the CDR3 with reference TRBV7-2 and TRBJ2-7 gives the whole variable domain GAGVSQSPSNKVTEKGKDVELRCDPISGHTALYWYRQSLGQGLEFLIYFQGNSAPDKSGLPSDRFSAERTGGSVSTLTIQRTQQEDSAVYLCASSFSLAQSYEQYFGPGTRLTVT.

This clonotype was found a few times. The chain recombines TRBV6-5 with TRBJ2-1; a weak D match, TRBD1 (5 bases). The CDR3 is made up of 15 amino acids. The V gene's germline CDR1 is MNHEY and CDR2 SVGAGI. Trimming left V 0 bases short and J 7 bases short, with 13 bases between. CDR3 sequence: CASSYSTVGANEQFF. In DNA, the CDR3 is TGTGCCAGCAGTTACTCGACCGTAGGGGCGAATGAGCAGTTCTTC.